This TCR beta chain derives from a study of cytomegalovirus exposure and HLA in healthy donors. Findings and limits, study-wide: After further analysis at a later stage, under 20,000 TCR beta sequences were associated with HLA alleles at 0.05 false discovery rate. Listed as cytomegalovirus-associated were over 150 TCR beta chains. Among the sequence variants, a highly shared cluster was likely an artifact of sequencing.

CDR3 size: 13 residues. Trimming took off 6 bases at V and 2 bases at J, with 8 bases between the two ends. Germline values: CDR1 MNHEY, CDR2 SVGAGI. Turning to this clone: Its antigen is not identified.

Vbeta (60) and Jbeta (13) primers were used in the PCR. The table came from immunoSEQ multiplex PCR; TCRdb's copy has only in-frame clones and leaves some out. The sample contains approximately 110,000 clones, 69% of which appear only once. Sequencing used PBMCs. J is TRBJ1-3 and V is TRBV6-5; the D is unclear. The sequence was obtained from a man aged 25 to 40 in good health and CMV-seronegative. Written as DNA, the CDR3 is TGTGCCAGCAGCTTAACAGCTGGAAACACCATATATTTT. Its protein is CASSLTAGNTIYF.